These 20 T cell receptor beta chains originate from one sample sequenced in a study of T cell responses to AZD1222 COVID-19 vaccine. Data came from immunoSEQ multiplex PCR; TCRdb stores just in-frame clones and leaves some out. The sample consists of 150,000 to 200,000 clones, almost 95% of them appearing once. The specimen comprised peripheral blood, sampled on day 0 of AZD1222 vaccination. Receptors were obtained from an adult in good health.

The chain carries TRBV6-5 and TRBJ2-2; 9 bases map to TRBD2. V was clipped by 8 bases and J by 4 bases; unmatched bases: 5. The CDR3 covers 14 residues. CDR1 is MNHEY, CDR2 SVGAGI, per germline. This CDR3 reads CASEREVGTGELFF. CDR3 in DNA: TGTGCCAGCGAGCGGGAGGTAGGCACCGGGGAGCTGTTTTTT.

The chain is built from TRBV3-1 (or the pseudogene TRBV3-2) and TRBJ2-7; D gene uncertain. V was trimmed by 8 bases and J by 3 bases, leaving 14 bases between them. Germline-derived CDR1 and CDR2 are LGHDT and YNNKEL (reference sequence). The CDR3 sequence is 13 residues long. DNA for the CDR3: TGTGCCAGCGCCCCCGGAAAGTTCTACGAGCAGTACTTC. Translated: CASAPGKFYEQYF.

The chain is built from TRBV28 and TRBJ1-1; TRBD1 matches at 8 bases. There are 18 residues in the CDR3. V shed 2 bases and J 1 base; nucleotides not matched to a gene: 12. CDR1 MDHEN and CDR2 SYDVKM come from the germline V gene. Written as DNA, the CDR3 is TGTGCCAGCAGTTTAAAGTTGGGCAGGGGGCAGAGGAACACTGAAGCTTTCTTT. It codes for CASSLKLGRGQRNTEAFF.

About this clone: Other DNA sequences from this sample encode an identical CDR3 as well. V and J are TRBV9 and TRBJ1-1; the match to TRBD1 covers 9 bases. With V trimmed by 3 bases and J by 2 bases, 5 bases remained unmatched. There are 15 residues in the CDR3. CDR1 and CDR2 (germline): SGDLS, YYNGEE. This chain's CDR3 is CASSATGGLNTEAFF. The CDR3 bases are TGTGCCAGCAGCGCGACAGGGGGACTAAACACTGAAGCTTTCTTT. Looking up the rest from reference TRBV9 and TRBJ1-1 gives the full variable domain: DSGVTQTPKHLITATGQRVTLRCSPRSGDLSVYWYQQSLDQGLQFLIQYYNGEERAKGNILERFSAQQFPDLHSELNLSSLELGDSALYFCASSATGGLNTEAFFGQGTRLTVV.

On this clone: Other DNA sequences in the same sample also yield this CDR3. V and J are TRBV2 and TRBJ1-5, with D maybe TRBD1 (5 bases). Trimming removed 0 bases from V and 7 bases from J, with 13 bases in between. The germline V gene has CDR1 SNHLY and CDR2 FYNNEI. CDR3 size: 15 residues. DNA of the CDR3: TGTGCCAGCAGTGAAGCGCGGCAGGGAGGACAGCCCCAGCATTTT. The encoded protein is CASSEARQGGQPQHF.

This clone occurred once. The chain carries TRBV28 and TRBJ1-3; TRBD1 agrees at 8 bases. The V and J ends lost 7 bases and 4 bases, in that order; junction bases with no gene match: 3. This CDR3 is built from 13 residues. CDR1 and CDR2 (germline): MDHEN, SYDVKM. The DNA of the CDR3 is TGTGCCAGCACCCGGACAGGGGGAAACACCATATATTTT. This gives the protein CASTRTGGNTIYF.

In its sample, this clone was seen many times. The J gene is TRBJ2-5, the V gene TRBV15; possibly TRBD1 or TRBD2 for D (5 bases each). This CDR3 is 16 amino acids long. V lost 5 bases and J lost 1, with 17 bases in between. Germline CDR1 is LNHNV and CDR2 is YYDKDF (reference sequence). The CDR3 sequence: CATSLEPGPTQETQYF. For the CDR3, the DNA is TGTGCCACCAGCCTCGAACCGGGGCCAACCCAAGAGACCCAGTACTTC.

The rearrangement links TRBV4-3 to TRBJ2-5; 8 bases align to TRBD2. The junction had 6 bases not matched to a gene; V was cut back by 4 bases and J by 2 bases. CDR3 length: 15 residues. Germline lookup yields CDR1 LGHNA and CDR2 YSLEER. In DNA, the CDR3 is TGCGCCAGCAGCCGCATAACTAGCGGTCAAGAGACCCAGTACTTC. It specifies CASSRITSGQETQYF.

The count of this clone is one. The CDR3 loop is CASSQAGANVLTF. CDR3 coding DNA: TGTGCCAGCAGCCAAGCTGGGGCCAACGTCCTGACTTTC. The chain couples TRBV3-1 (or the pseudogene TRBV3-2) to TRBJ2-6; D is ambiguous. The CDR3 runs to 13 residues. V lost 1 base and J lost 2, with 0 bases in between. The germline V gene has CDR1 LGHDT and CDR2 YNNKEL (reference sequence).

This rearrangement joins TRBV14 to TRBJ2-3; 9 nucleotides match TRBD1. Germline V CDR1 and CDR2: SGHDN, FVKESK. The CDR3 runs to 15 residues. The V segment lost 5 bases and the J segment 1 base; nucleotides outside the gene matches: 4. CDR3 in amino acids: CASSTRTGGTDTQYF. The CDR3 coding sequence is TGTGCCAGCAGCACCCGGACAGGGGGCACAGATACGCAGTATTTT.

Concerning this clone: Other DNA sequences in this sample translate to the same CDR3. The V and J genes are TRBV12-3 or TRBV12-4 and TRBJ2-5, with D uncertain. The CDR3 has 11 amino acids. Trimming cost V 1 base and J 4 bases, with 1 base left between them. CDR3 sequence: CASSLGETQYF. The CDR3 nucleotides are TGTGCCAGCAGTTTAGGAGAGACCCAGTACTTC.

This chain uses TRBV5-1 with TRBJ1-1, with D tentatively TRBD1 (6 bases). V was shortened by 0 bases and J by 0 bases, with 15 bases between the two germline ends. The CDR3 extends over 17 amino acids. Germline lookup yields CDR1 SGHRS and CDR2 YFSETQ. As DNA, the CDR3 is TGCGCCAGCAGCTTGGTGGACAGCCTAGAGATGAACACTGAAGCTTTCTTT. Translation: CASSLVDSLEMNTEAFF.

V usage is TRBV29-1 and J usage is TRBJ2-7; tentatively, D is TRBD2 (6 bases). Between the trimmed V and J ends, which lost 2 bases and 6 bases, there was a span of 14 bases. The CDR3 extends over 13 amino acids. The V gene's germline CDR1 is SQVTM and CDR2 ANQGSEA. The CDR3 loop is CSVELAGKPEQYF. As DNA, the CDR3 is TGCAGCGTTGAATTGGCGGGAAAGCCCGAGCAGTACTTC.

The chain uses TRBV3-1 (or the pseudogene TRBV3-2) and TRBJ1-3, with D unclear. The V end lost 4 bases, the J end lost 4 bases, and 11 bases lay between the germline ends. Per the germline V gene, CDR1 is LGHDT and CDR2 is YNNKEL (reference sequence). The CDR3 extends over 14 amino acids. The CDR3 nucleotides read TGTGCCAGCAGCCCTCACGGAGGAGGAAACACCATATATTTT. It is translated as CASSPHGGGNTIYF.

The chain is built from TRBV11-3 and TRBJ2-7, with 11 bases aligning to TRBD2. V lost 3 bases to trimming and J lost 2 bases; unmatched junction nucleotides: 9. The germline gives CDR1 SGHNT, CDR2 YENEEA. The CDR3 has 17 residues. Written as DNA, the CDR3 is TGTGCCAGCAGCTTGGGACCTCCGGGACTAGCGGCCTACGAGCAGTACTTC. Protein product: CASSLGPPGLAAYEQYF.

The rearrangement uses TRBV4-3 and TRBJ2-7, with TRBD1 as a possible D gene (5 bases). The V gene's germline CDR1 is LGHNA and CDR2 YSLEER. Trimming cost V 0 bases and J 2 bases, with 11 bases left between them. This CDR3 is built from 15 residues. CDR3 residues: CASSQEGQTAYEQYF. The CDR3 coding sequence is TGCGCCAGCAGCCAAGAAGGGCAGACAGCCTACGAGCAGTACTTC.

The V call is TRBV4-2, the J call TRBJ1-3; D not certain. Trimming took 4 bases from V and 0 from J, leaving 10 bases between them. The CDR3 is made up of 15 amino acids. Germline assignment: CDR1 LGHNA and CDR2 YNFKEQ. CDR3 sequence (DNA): TGTGCCAGCAGCCCTCCGGCAGGCTCTGGAAACACCATATATTTT. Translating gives CASSPPAGSGNTIYF.

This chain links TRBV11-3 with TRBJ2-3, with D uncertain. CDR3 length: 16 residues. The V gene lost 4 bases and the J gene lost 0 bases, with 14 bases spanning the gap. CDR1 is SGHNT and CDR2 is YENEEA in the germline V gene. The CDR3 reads CASSSKGPRSTDTQYF. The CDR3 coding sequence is TGTGCCAGCAGCTCAAAAGGCCCGCGTAGCACAGATACGCAGTATTTT.

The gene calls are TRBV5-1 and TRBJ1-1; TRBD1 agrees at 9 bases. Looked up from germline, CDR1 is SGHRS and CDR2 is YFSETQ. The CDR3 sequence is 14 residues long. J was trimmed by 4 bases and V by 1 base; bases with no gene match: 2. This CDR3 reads CASSLTGGGTEAFF. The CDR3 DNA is TGCGCCAGCAGCTTGACAGGGGGCGGCACTGAAGCTTTCTTT.

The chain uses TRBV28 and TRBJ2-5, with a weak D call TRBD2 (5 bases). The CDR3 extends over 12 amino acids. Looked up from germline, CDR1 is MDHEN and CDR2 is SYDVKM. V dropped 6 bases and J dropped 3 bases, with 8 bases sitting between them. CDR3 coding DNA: TGTGCCAGCAGATTAGCGAAAGAGACCCAGTACTTC. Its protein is CASRLAKETQYF.